The sequence of this T cell receptor beta chain was determined in a study of early stage breast cancer tumors. Measured with immunoSEQ multiplex PCR; TCRdb has only the in-frame clones, and not every one. In the table there are some 10,000 clones, over 70% of which are singletons. The receptor was derived from a person in their 40s with breast cancer. The sequenced sample consisted of normal breast tissue next to the tumor.

CDR3 protein: CASVGLANEQFF. As DNA, the CDR3 is TGTGCCAGCGTAGGACTAGCCAATGAGCAGTTCTTC. The rearrangement uses TRBV7-9 and TRBJ2-1, with TRBD2 identical over 8 bases. The ends lost 8 bases at V and 6 bases at J; junction bases unmatched: 3. This CDR3 region has 12 residues. Germline loops: CDR1 SEHNR, CDR2 FQNEAQ (reference sequence). The full variable domain, completed using reference TRBV7-9 and TRBJ2-1, is DTGVSQNPRHKITKRGQNVTFRCDPISEHNRLYWYRQTLGQGPEFLTYFQNEAQLEKSRLLSDRFSAERPKGSFSTLEIQRTEQGDSAMYLCASVGLANEQFFGPGTRLTVL.